This T cell receptor (beta chain) was retrieved from a study of T cells in localized non-small cell lung cancer (TCRdb year 2020). About the full investigation: The study examined T cell repertoires in 200 to 250 patients with early-stage NSCLC and compared tumors with uninvolved tumor-adjacent lungs. The cohort comprised 236 treatment-naïve NSCLC patients with resected, localized lung tumors. The mean age of the NSCLC patients was 50 to 85 years, with 130 or so men and over 100 women. Broad study findings and their caveats: Because multi-region tumor sequencing was not done, intratumor heterogeneity could not be ruled out. Higher blood T cell density associated with longer overall survival, while higher adjacent-lung clonality associated with shorter survival. A median of approximately 57 of the top 100 tumor clones were detected in paired uninvolved adjacent lung, and 28 of these tumor clones were also found among the top 100 clones of the paired uninvolved adjacent lung. Uninvolved tumor-adjacent lung showed the highest T cell clonality, higher than tumor, which suggests more focused antigenic responses in the adjacent lung. Because the study design was exploratory, TCR variables were selected using unadjusted p-values without false-discovery rate correction.

At diagnosis, tumor, uninvolved tumor-adjacent lung and peripheral blood were collected and then preserved as a mix of FFPE and fresh-frozen material. For TCR repertoire profiling, blood samples were analyzed as peripheral blood mononuclear cells. To note about this clone: Its antigen target is currently unknown. There are no base qualities to consult, and no much larger clone falls within one base.

The immunoSEQ Assay was used to sequence TCR beta CDR3 regions from DNA. The published analysis was carried out like this. T cell density was computed as TCR beta template counts normalized to usable DNA estimated by amplifying housekeeping genes. Using the preseqR package, richness was estimated by extrapolating to 120,000 templates for tissue samples and 400,000 templates for PBMC samples. Clonality was defined as one minus Pielou's evenness. Tissue-enriched TCRs were identified through differential abundance testing performed on productive amino-acid clonotypes, with a minimum total count of 5 and an alpha of 0.1. The Jaccard Index and the Morisita Overlap Index were used to measure how much the repertoires overlapped between compartments. GLIPH grouped TCR beta CDR3s together with public tetramer-defined viral CDR3s, and a viral motif had to include at least three viral sequences and also show V-gene enrichment. As stored in TCRdb, this immuneACCESS dataset retains in-frame rearrangements with V and J assigned. A fraction of the clones does not appear; measured against another copy, unresolved V genes explain less than half of the discrepancy, and the remainder lacks a known reason. V and J calls and clone size follow that table, whereas D and trimming were derived from the DNA. This sample gives 55,000 to 65,000 clones in total; 85% to 90% of them show up just once. Jointly, the top ten make up less than 25% of the sample.

Looking up the germline V gene (reference sequence) yields CDR1 LNHDA and CDR2 SQIVND. The cysteine opens and the phenylalanine closes a CDR3 of 16 amino acids. Just the 48-base CDR3 DNA is kept, in frame starting at base 1. Trimming leaves V shorter by 5 bases and J shorter by 4 bases, with the junction holding 4 bases beyond the gene matches. The rearranged segments are TRBV19 and TRBJ2-1; a stretch of 14 junction bases matches TRBD2. This material consisted of peripheral blood, taken before any cancer treatment. The clonotype was recovered from a man aged 40 to 69 with stage I squamous cell lung carcinoma. The CDR3 region has the sequence CASSSGLAGAYNEQFF. The bases read TGTGCCAGTAGTTCGGGACTAGCGGGAGCTTACAATGAGCAGTTCTTC.